This passage covers 19 T cell receptor beta chains from one sample sequenced in a study of STAT5B mutations in CD4+ large granular lymphocyte leukemia (dated by TCRdb to 2021 to 2024). Preparation of the library involved the immunoSEQ multiplex PCR assay. This immuneACCESS table, as held by TCRdb, lists in-frame sequences with V and J called but not all clones. Of the missing ones, under half trace to an unresolved V gene in checked studies; the others have no known cause. This sample has about 35,000 clones in its table, and roughly 65% of those were observed once. Of the sample, around 1.9% is held by the ten largest clones. The sequencing sample was made of CD4+ T cells from blood buffy coats. The receptor source for this set is a human donor in good health.

This chain joins TRBV12-5 and TRBJ2-7; D is unclear. Looked up from germline, CDR1 is LGHNT and CDR2 is FRNRAP. This CDR3 contains 16 residues. The germline V and J ends were trimmed by 1 base and 2 bases, with 15 bases remaining between them. The CDR3 region has the DNA TGTGCTAGTGGTTTGGCGGTAGGACGAGATACCTACGAGCAGTACTTC. It codes for CASGLAVGRDTYEQYF.

This chain connects TRBV28 to TRBJ2-3; 7 nucleotides match TRBD2. This CDR3 region has 14 residues. After removal of 7 bases from V and 2 bases from J, the junction contained 6 bases not matched to a gene. Germline values: CDR1 MDHEN, CDR2 SYDVKM. The chain's CDR3 is CASKAGTSTDTQYF. The CDR3 bases are TGTGCCAGCAAAGCGGGGACCTCCACAGATACGCAGTATTTT.

The chain has TRBV27 and TRBJ1-4, with D hard to call. CDR3 length: 20 amino acids. V shed 2 bases and J shed 2 bases, with 24 bases lying between them. Germline assignment: CDR1 MNHEY and CDR2 SMNVEV (reference sequence). The CDR3 DNA is TGTGCCAGCAGTTTACCGGATTCCTTTCTCCAGCCGGGCACTAATGAAAAACTGTTTTTT. As protein: CASSLPDSFLQPGTNEKLFF. Together with reference TRBV27 and TRBJ1-4, the CDR3 gives the full variable domain: EAQVTQNPRYLITVTGKKLTVTCSQNMNHEYMSWYRQDPGLGLRQIYYSMNVEVTDKGDVPEGYKVSRKEKRNFPLILESPSPNQTSLYFCASSLPDSFLQPGTNEKLFFGSGTQLSVL.

The genes are TRBV27 and TRBJ2-7, with TRBD2 identical over 9 bases. There are 15 residues in the CDR3. After removal of 3 bases from V and 2 bases from J, the junction contained 5 bases not matched to a gene. Germline V gives CDR1 MNHEY, CDR2 SMNVEV (reference sequence). CDR3 DNA: TGTGCCAGCAGTTTTGTAGCGGGGGCTACCTACGAGCAGTACTTC. This translates into CASSFVAGATYEQYF.

This clone was recorded only once. The DNA for the CDR3 is TGTGCCAGCAGCTTTCCCCCAGGGGACAGCTCCTATAATTCACCCCTCCACTTT. This sequence encodes CASSFPPGDSSYNSPLHF. V is TRBV7-2 and J is TRBJ1-6; 7 bases line up with TRBD1. This CDR3 is 18 amino acids long. The V gene's germline CDR1 is SGHTA and CDR2 FQGNSA. V dropped 3 bases and J dropped 0; count of bases not matched to a gene: 8.

CDR3 DNA sequence: TGTGCCAGCAGTGAGGTAGCGGGGGGGCCTTTGTACTTC. Protein: CASSEVAGGPLYF. J is TRBJ2-4 and V is TRBV6-1, with 11 bases lining up with TRBD2. The CDR3 totals 13 residues. Germline V gene lookup returns CDR1 MNHNS and CDR2 SASEGT. Trimming at V came to 3 bases and at J to 15 bases, leaving 7 bases not matched to a gene.

CDR3 sequence: CASGSTGPQYF. Here the CDR3 DNA reads TGTGCCAGCGGGTCAACAGGGCCGCAGTATTTT. The rearrangement joins TRBV2 to TRBJ2-3, with a tentative D call TRBD1 (6 bases). Germline lookup yields CDR1 SNHLY and CDR2 FYNNEI. The CDR3 covers 11 residues. V lost 8 bases to trimming and J lost 10 bases, with 13 bases between them.

V and J are TRBV10-3 and TRBJ1-6; D call uncertain. Trimming shortened V by 7 bases and J by 7 bases, and 14 bases separated the two germline ends. In germline, CDR1 is ENHRY, CDR2 SYGVKD. CDR3 size: 14 residues. CDR3 amino acids: CAIKEVDINSPLHF. As DNA, the CDR3 is TGTGCCATCAAAGAAGTGGATATCAATTCACCCCTCCACTTT.

This chain joins TRBV5-1 and TRBJ2-5; maybe TRBD1 (6 bases). CDR1 is SGHRS, CDR2 YFSETQ, per germline. This CDR3 has 14 residues. V was cut by 4 bases and J by 5 bases, with 15 bases left in between. This CDR3 reads CASSTSGVTETQYF. CDR3 DNA sequence: TGCGCCAGCAGCACCTCAGGGGTCACGGAGACCCAGTACTTC.

The CDR3 loop is CASGLARAGVQPQHF. CDR3 nucleotides: TGTGCTAGTGGTTTGGCCCGGGCAGGGGTTCAGCCCCAGCATTTT. The chain is built from TRBV12-5 and TRBJ1-5; maybe TRBD1 (6 bases). Trimming took off 1 base at V and 6 bases at J, with 13 bases between the two ends. Germline-derived CDR1 and CDR2 are LGHNT and FRNRAP. The CDR3 runs 15 residues.

The genes are TRBV4-3 and TRBJ2-7; D is perhaps TRBD2 (7 bases). This CDR3 contains 13 residues. V was cut by 2 bases and J by 5 bases, with 10 bases left in between. In germline, CDR1 is LGHNA, CDR2 YSLEER. CDR3 nucleotides: TGCGCCAGCAGCCAAAGAGGGGGGGACGAGCAGTACTTC. It translates to CASSQRGGDEQYF.

V and J are TRBV7-9 and TRBJ2-1; TRBD2 matches 9 bases. V trimming: 2 bases; J trimming: 6 bases; junction bases outside the gene matches: 5. Per germline, CDR1 SEHNR and CDR2 FQNEAQ (reference sequence). This CDR3 spans 15 amino acids. The CDR3 sequence is CASSLIAGARNEQFF. For the CDR3, the DNA is TGTGCCAGCAGCTTAATAGCGGGGGCGCGCAATGAGCAGTTCTTC.

The gene calls are TRBV19 and TRBJ2-6; no clear D. There are 15 residues in the CDR3. Per germline, CDR1 LNHDA and CDR2 SQIVND (reference sequence). Trimming stripped 3 bases from V and 0 bases from J, with 6 bases between. CDR3 in amino acids: CASSIQASGANVLTF. Here the CDR3 DNA reads TGTGCCAGTAGTATTCAGGCCTCTGGGGCCAACGTCCTGACTTTC.

This chain connects TRBV2 to TRBJ1-1; D is unresolved. Between the trimmed V and J ends, which lost 3 bases and 3 bases, there was a span of 20 bases. CDR3 length: 17 residues. Germline-derived CDR1 and CDR2 are SNHLY and FYNNEI. The CDR3 DNA reads as TGTGCCAGCAGTGATGTGGGAGCACTCCTGAGGGACACTGAAGCTTTCTTT. Translation: CASSDVGALLRDTEAFF.

The chain couples TRBV9 to TRBJ1-3; unclear D gene. Germline V gene sequence: CDR1 SGDLS, CDR2 YYNGEE. This CDR3 spans 15 amino acids. V was shortened by 1 base and J by 1 base, with 9 bases between the two germline ends. This CDR3 reads CASSVTVSSGNTIYF. The CDR3 nucleotides read TGTGCCAGCAGCGTAACAGTTTCTTCTGGAAACACCATATATTTT.

This chain joins TRBV18 and TRBJ1-2; 9 bases are a match to TRBD1. Trimming removed 3 bases from V and 7 bases from J; junction bases left unmatched: 6. The CDR3 extends over 14 amino acids. The germline V gene has CDR1 KGHSH and CDR2 LQKENI. CDR3 coding DNA: TGTGCCAGCTCACCGCCGGACAGGGGCGGTGGCTACACCTTC. It yields the protein CASSPPDRGGGYTF.

This clone was recorded only once. The rearrangement uses TRBV11-3 and TRBJ2-7, with 10 bases fitting TRBD1. The CDR3 is 15 residues long. Germline assignment: CDR1 SGHNT and CDR2 YENEEA. The V segment lost 5 bases and the J segment 6 bases; nucleotides outside the gene matches: 10. In DNA, the CDR3 is TGTGCCAGCAGCCTCGGGTTGGACAGGGGGGGCGAGCAGTACTTC. The encoded protein is CASSLGLDRGGEQYF. Based on the CDR3 plus reference TRBV11-3 and TRBJ2-7, the full variable domain is EAGVVQSPRYKIIEKKQPVAFWCNPISGHNTLYWYLQNLGQGPELLIRYENEEAVDDSQLPKDRFSAERLKGVDSTLKIQPAELGDSAVYLCASSLGLDRGGEQYFGPGTRLTVT.

The CDR3: CASSGGGSGSNQPQHF. The CDR3 coding sequence is TGTGCCAGTAGTGGGGGCGGGTCTGGGTCCAATCAGCCCCAGCATTTT. The V and J genes are TRBV19 and TRBJ1-5; a weak D match, TRBD1 (6 bases). The CDR3 is 16 residues long. V gave up 5 bases and J gave up 3 bases, with 17 bases separating them. Germline V gene lookup returns CDR1 LNHDA and CDR2 SQIVND (reference sequence).

The gene calls are TRBV4-3 and TRBJ1-1; D is perhaps TRBD1 (6 bases). Germline values: CDR1 LGHNA, CDR2 YSLEER. Trimming left V 0 bases short and J 4 bases short, with 6 bases between. The CDR3 contains 13 residues. CDR3 sequence reads: CASSQEGGTEAFF. The CDR3 nucleotides are TGCGCCAGCAGCCAAGAAGGGGGCACTGAAGCTTTCTTT.